This is a list of T cell receptor beta chains from one sample in a study of OX40 agonist ivuxolimab in advanced cancers. Sequencing was performed with immunoSEQ multiplex PCR; in TCRdb, only in-frame clones are kept and a portion is missing. Of about 73,000 clones in the sample, 85% to 90% are singletons; the top ten hold roughly 0.72%. This specimen consisted of CD4+ or CD8+ T cells sorted from blood, obtained in a trial of the OX40 agonist ivuxolimab. The receptors here all came from an adult with an advanced solid tumor such as melanoma, head and neck, liver or kidney cancer. The CDR3 runs from the conserved cysteine through the conserved F or W. The order of the fields is CDR3 DNA, CDR3 protein, D gene, J gene, V gene, clone size. The D gene is left open where the match is weak. Only some rows state a clone size, as once, few, many or a class for expanded clones.

CDR3nt: TGTGCCAGCAGCCAGTACAACTATGGCTACACCTTC
CDR3aa: CASSQYNYGYTF
d_gene: .
j_gene: TRBJ1-2
v_gene: TRBV11-2
abundance: .

CDR3nt: TGTGCCAGCAGCTTAAAAAGTCCTAGCGGGGGGACCTACAATGAGCAGTTCTTC
CDR3aa: CASSLKSPSGGTYNEQFF
d_gene: TRBD2
j_gene: TRBJ2-1
v_gene: TRBV7-3
abundance: .

CDR3nt: TGTGCCAGCAGGGCTAGCGGGAGCTCCTACAATGAGCAGTTCTTC
CDR3aa: CASRASGSSYNEQFF
d_gene: TRBD2
j_gene: TRBJ2-1
v_gene: TRBV7-3
abundance: .

CDR3nt: TGTGCCAGCAGCGTAGGGACAGGGGATCAGCCCCAGCATTTT
CDR3aa: CASSVGTGDQPQHF
d_gene: TRBD1
j_gene: TRBJ1-5
v_gene: TRBV9
abundance: .

CDR3nt: TGTGCCAGCAGCAGTGACATGAACACTGAAGCTTTCTTT
CDR3aa: CASSSDMNTEAFF
d_gene: .
j_gene: TRBJ1-1
v_gene: TRBV2
abundance: .

CDR3nt: TGTGCCAGCAGTTACTCGAATGGGCCAACCTACGAGCAGTACTTC
CDR3aa: CASSYSNGPTYEQYF
d_gene: .
j_gene: TRBJ2-7
v_gene: TRBV6-6
abundance: once

CDR3nt: TGTGCCAGCAGCCCCGTAAGGCCGAGCTCCTACGAGCAGTACTTC
CDR3aa: CASSPVRPSSYEQYF
d_gene: .
j_gene: TRBJ2-7
v_gene: TRBV6-5
abundance: .

CDR3nt: TGTGCCAGCAGCTTGTACGGTCCAGGGAGAAATGAGCAGTTCTTC
CDR3aa: CASSLYGPGRNEQFF
d_gene: .
j_gene: TRBJ2-1
v_gene: TRBV5-6
abundance: .

CDR3nt: TGCAGCGTTGACGGGGACTCGAACACCGGGGAGCTGTTTTTT
CDR3aa: CSVDGDSNTGELFF
d_gene: .
j_gene: TRBJ2-2
v_gene: TRBV29-1
abundance: .

CDR3nt: TGTGCCAGCAGAACGACCTACGAGCAGTACTTC
CDR3aa: CASRTTYEQYF
d_gene: .
j_gene: TRBJ2-7
v_gene: TRBV28
abundance: .

CDR3nt: TGTGCCAGCAGCTTGGGTCCTGGGGCCAACGTCCTGACTTTC
CDR3aa: CASSLGPGANVLTF
d_gene: .
j_gene: TRBJ2-6
v_gene: TRBV5-4
abundance: few

CDR3nt: TGTGCCTGGATACCGGGACTCCTCCAAGAGACCCAGTACTTC
CDR3aa: CAWIPGLLQETQYF
d_gene: .
j_gene: TRBJ2-5
v_gene: TRBV30
abundance: .

CDR3nt: TGTGCCAGCAGCCGACTAGCGGGCGGTACCTACAATGAGCAGTTCTTC
CDR3aa: CASSRLAGGTYNEQFF
d_gene: TRBD2
j_gene: TRBJ2-1
v_gene: TRBV6-6
abundance: .

CDR3nt: TGTGCCAGCAGCCCCAGACAGGGACAAGAGACCCAGTACTTC
CDR3aa: CASSPRQGQETQYF
d_gene: TRBD1
j_gene: TRBJ2-5
v_gene: TRBV11-2
abundance: .

CDR3nt: TGTGCCAGCTCACTAGAGGGGGGGAACACCGGGGAGCTGTTTTTT
CDR3aa: CASSLEGGNTGELFF
d_gene: .
j_gene: TRBJ2-2
v_gene: TRBV11-2
abundance: .

CDR3nt: TGTGCCAGCAGCCCCGGGACAAGCACAGATACGCAGTATTTT
CDR3aa: CASSPGTSTDTQYF
d_gene: .
j_gene: TRBJ2-3
v_gene: TRBV5-4
abundance: .

CDR3nt: TGTGCCAGCAGTTTAGGGGCGGGGGGCAATCAGCCCCAGCATTTT
CDR3aa: CASSLGAGGNQPQHF
d_gene: .
j_gene: TRBJ1-5
v_gene: TRBV27
abundance: .

CDR3nt: TGTGCCAGCAGCTTCGACAACACGAGGGCTAATGAAAAACTGTTTTTT
CDR3aa: CASSFDNTRANEKLFF
d_gene: .
j_gene: TRBJ1-4
v_gene: TRBV7-2
abundance: .

CDR3nt: TGTGCCAGTAAGGGACAGGCGAACTCTGGAAACACCATATATTTT
CDR3aa: CASKGQANSGNTIYF
d_gene: TRBD1
j_gene: TRBJ1-3
v_gene: TRBV6-1
abundance: few

CDR3nt: TGTGCCAGCAGAGCTTTGGACAGTAACTATGGCTACACCTTC
CDR3aa: CASRALDSNYGYTF
d_gene: .
j_gene: TRBJ1-2
v_gene: TRBV27
abundance: .

CDR3nt: TGTGCCAGCTCCGGACTAGCGGGAGGGCCGGTCCGAGAGACCCAGTACTTC
CDR3aa: CASSGLAGGPVRETQYF
d_gene: TRBD2
j_gene: TRBJ2-5
v_gene: TRBV27
abundance: few

CDR3nt: TGTGCCAGCCGCCTCATGGATCTCTACAATGAGCAGTTCTTC
CDR3aa: CASRLMDLYNEQFF
d_gene: .
j_gene: TRBJ2-1
v_gene: TRBV28
abundance: .

CDR3nt: TGTGCCAGCAGCTTAGGACTGAACACCGGGGAGCTGTTTTTT
CDR3aa: CASSLGLNTGELFF
d_gene: .
j_gene: TRBJ2-2
v_gene: TRBV11-2
abundance: .

CDR3nt: TGCGCCAGCAGATGGACTAGCGGGGGGGAGCAGTTCTTC
CDR3aa: CASRWTSGGEQFF
d_gene: TRBD2
j_gene: TRBJ2-1
v_gene: TRBV5-1
abundance: .

CDR3nt: TGTGCCATCAGCAGGACAGAGAACACCGGGGAGCTGTTTTTT
CDR3aa: CAISRTENTGELFF
d_gene: .
j_gene: TRBJ2-2
v_gene: TRBV10-3
abundance: .

CDR3nt: TGTGCCAGCATGGAGGGTCCCACCGGGGAGCTGTTTTTT
CDR3aa: CASMEGPTGELFF
d_gene: .
j_gene: TRBJ2-2
v_gene: TRBV5-5
abundance: .

CDR3nt: TGTGCCAGTAGCCCACAGGGTTACCAGCCCCAGCATTTT
CDR3aa: CASSPQGYQPQHF
d_gene: .
j_gene: TRBJ1-5
v_gene: TRBV19
abundance: .

CDR3nt: TGCGCCAGCAGCTTGACGACAGCTGAAGCTTTCTTT
CDR3aa: CASSLTTAEAFF
d_gene: .
j_gene: TRBJ1-1
v_gene: TRBV5-1
abundance: .

CDR3nt: TGTGCCAGCAGTCCCCAGGGCCCTCTCTACGAGCAGTACTTC
CDR3aa: CASSPQGPLYEQYF
d_gene: .
j_gene: TRBJ2-7
v_gene: TRBV2
abundance: .

CDR3nt: TGTGCCAGCAGCAATGTAGGGGAAAAATCTTATGGCTACACCTTC
CDR3aa: CASSNVGEKSYGYTF
d_gene: .
j_gene: TRBJ1-2
v_gene: TRBV21-1
abundance: .

CDR3nt: TGTGCCAGCAGTAACCTAGCGGGAGGCGCAAATGAGCAGTTCTTC
CDR3aa: CASSNLAGGANEQFF
d_gene: TRBD2
j_gene: TRBJ2-1
v_gene: TRBV6-1
abundance: .

CDR3nt: TGTGCCAGCAGCCGCTACAGGGAGTCCACTGAAGCTTTCTTT
CDR3aa: CASSRYRESTEAFF
d_gene: .
j_gene: TRBJ1-1
v_gene: TRBV7-9
abundance: .

CDR3nt: TGTGCCAGCAGCGTAGAGGGACGCACTGAAGCTTTCTTT
CDR3aa: CASSVEGRTEAFF
d_gene: .
j_gene: TRBJ1-1
v_gene: TRBV9
abundance: .

CDR3nt: TGTGCCAGCTCCGGGACAGCCAGGACGGGGAATGAGCAGTTCTTC
CDR3aa: CASSGTARTGNEQFF
d_gene: TRBD1
j_gene: TRBJ2-1
v_gene: TRBV6-1
abundance: .

CDR3nt: TGTGCCAGCAGCGGACAGATCCCAAATCAGCCCCAGCATTTT
CDR3aa: CASSGQIPNQPQHF
d_gene: .
j_gene: TRBJ1-5
v_gene: TRBV7-8
abundance: once

CDR3nt: TGTGCCAGCAGCCGAGGGTGGGGACAGGGGGTCCGGAACTATGGCTACACCTTC
CDR3aa: CASSRGWGQGVRNYGYTF
d_gene: TRBD1
j_gene: TRBJ1-2
v_gene: TRBV5-6
abundance: .

CDR3nt: TGTGCCAGCTCACCTCAGGGATCCAATGAGCAGTTCTTC
CDR3aa: CASSPQGSNEQFF
d_gene: .
j_gene: TRBJ2-1
v_gene: TRBV18
abundance: .

CDR3nt: TGTGCCAGCAGCGCCGGACCGAACACTGAAGCTTTCTTT
CDR3aa: CASSAGPNTEAFF
d_gene: .
j_gene: TRBJ1-1
v_gene: TRBV7-3
abundance: .

CDR3nt: TGTGCCAGCAGCTATCAGGGGTCTGGGGCCAACGTCCTGACTTTC
CDR3aa: CASSYQGSGANVLTF
d_gene: .
j_gene: TRBJ2-6
v_gene: TRBV11-2
abundance: .

CDR3nt: TGTGCCAGCAGTTTAGTGGGACAGGGCCAAGAGACCCAGTACTTC
CDR3aa: CASSLVGQGQETQYF
d_gene: TRBD1
j_gene: TRBJ2-5
v_gene: TRBV27
abundance: .

CDR3nt: TGTGCCAGCAGGTCCCGGGCTTATCAGCCCCAGCATTTT
CDR3aa: CASRSRAYQPQHF
d_gene: .
j_gene: TRBJ1-5
v_gene: TRBV2
abundance: few

CDR3nt: TGTGCCAGTAGTACCGGGGGGCAGTGGGCTTTCTTT
CDR3aa: CASSTGGQWAFF
d_gene: .
j_gene: TRBJ1-1
v_gene: TRBV19
abundance: once

CDR3nt: TGTGCCAGCTCACCACAGGGGGTGAACATTCAGTACTTC
CDR3aa: CASSPQGVNIQYF
d_gene: .
j_gene: TRBJ2-4
v_gene: TRBV18
abundance: .

CDR3nt: TGTGCCACTAGCGGGGGACACACCGGGGAGCTGTTTTTT
CDR3aa: CATSGGHTGELFF
d_gene: TRBD2
j_gene: TRBJ2-2
v_gene: TRBV6-5
abundance: .

CDR3nt: TGTGCCAGCAGCTTACGGGACACTTACAATGAGCAGTTCTTC
CDR3aa: CASSLRDTYNEQFF
d_gene: .
j_gene: TRBJ2-1
v_gene: TRBV7-9
abundance: .

CDR3nt: TGTGCCATCAGTGGACAGGGGGCAAACTATGGCTACACCTTC
CDR3aa: CAISGQGANYGYTF
d_gene: TRBD1
j_gene: TRBJ1-2
v_gene: TRBV10-3
abundance: .

CDR3nt: TGTGCCAGCAGCTTGCAGGACACTGAAGCTTTCTTT
CDR3aa: CASSLQDTEAFF
d_gene: .
j_gene: TRBJ1-1
v_gene: TRBV5-4
abundance: .

CDR3nt: TGTGCTAGTGGTCCCGCACGGGGGGTAGAGACCCAGTACTTC
CDR3aa: CASGPARGVETQYF
d_gene: TRBD2
j_gene: TRBJ2-5
v_gene: TRBV12-5
abundance: .

CDR3nt: TGTGCCAGCAGTTACCCCGGGGAGCTGTTTTTT
CDR3aa: CASSYPGELFF
d_gene: .
j_gene: TRBJ2-2
v_gene: TRBV6-5
abundance: .

CDR3nt: TGCGCCAGCAGTTCACTAGCGGGAGTGGGCGAGCAGTACTTC
CDR3aa: CASSSLAGVGEQYF
d_gene: TRBD2
j_gene: TRBJ2-7
v_gene: TRBV4-1
abundance: .

CDR3nt: TGTGCCTGGAGTATCCGACAGACTGAAAAACTGTTTTTT
CDR3aa: CAWSIRQTEKLFF
d_gene: .
j_gene: TRBJ1-4
v_gene: TRBV30
abundance: .

CDR3nt: TGTGCCACCAGCAGAGGACAGAGCTCTGGGGCCAACGTCCTGACTTTC
CDR3aa: CATSRGQSSGANVLTF
d_gene: .
j_gene: TRBJ2-6
v_gene: TRBV15
abundance: .

CDR3nt: TGTGCCACCAGGTTCGGGGTGAACACTGAAGCTTTCTTT
CDR3aa: CATRFGVNTEAFF
d_gene: .
j_gene: TRBJ1-1
v_gene: TRBV6-5
abundance: .

CDR3nt: TGTGCCAGCAGCCGATTCAAAAGGGCCGAGACAGCCTACGAGCAGTACTTC
CDR3aa: CASSRFKRAETAYEQYF
d_gene: .
j_gene: TRBJ2-7
v_gene: TRBV21-1
abundance: .

CDR3nt: TGTGCCAGCAGCCACGATAACTATGGCTACACCTTC
CDR3aa: CASSHDNYGYTF
d_gene: .
j_gene: TRBJ1-2
v_gene: TRBV7-9
abundance: .

CDR3nt: TGTGCCAGCAGTGAAATGGGGACGGATAACTATGGCTACACCTTC
CDR3aa: CASSEMGTDNYGYTF
d_gene: .
j_gene: TRBJ1-2
v_gene: TRBV2
abundance: .

CDR3nt: TGTGCCAGCAGGGGACAGGGGTGGGTCACTGAAGCTTTCTTT
CDR3aa: CASRGQGWVTEAFF
d_gene: TRBD1
j_gene: TRBJ1-1
v_gene: TRBV2
abundance: .

CDR3nt: TGTGCCTGGAGTGTACCGGGGTCTGGCTACACCTTC
CDR3aa: CAWSVPGSGYTF
d_gene: .
j_gene: TRBJ1-2
v_gene: TRBV30
abundance: .

CDR3nt: TGTGCCAGCAGTTTAGGGGAGTCAACTAATGAAAAACTGTTTTTT
CDR3aa: CASSLGESTNEKLFF
d_gene: .
j_gene: TRBJ1-4
v_gene: TRBV28
abundance: .

CDR3nt: TGTGCCTGGAGTGTAGGGGGGAGCACAGATACGCAGTATTTT
CDR3aa: CAWSVGGSTDTQYF
d_gene: .
j_gene: TRBJ2-3
v_gene: TRBV30
abundance: .